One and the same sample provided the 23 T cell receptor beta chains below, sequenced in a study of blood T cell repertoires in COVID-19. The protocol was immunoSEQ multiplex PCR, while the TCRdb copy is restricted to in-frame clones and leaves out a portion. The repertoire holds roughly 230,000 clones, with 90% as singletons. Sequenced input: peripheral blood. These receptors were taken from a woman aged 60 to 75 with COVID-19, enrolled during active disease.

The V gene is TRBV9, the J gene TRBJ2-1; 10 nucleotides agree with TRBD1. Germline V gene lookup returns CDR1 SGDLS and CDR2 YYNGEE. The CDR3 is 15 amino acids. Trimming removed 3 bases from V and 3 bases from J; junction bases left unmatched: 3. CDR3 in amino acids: CASSAGTGVYNEQFF. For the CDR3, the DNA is TGTGCCAGCAGCGCCGGGACAGGGGTCTACAATGAGCAGTTCTTC. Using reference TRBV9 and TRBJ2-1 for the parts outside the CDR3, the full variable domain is DSGVTQTPKHLITATGQRVTLRCSPRSGDLSVYWYQQSLDQGLQFLIQYYNGEERAKGNILERFSAQQFPDLHSELNLSSLELGDSALYFCASSAGTGVYNEQFFGPGTRLTVL.

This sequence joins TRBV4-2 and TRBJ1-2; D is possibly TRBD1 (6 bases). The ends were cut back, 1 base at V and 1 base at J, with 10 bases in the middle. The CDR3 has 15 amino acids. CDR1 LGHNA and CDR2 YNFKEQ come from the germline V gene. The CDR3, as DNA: TGTGCCAGCAGCCAAGGGACAGCGTTTAACTATGGCTACACCTTC. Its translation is CASSQGTAFNYGYTF.

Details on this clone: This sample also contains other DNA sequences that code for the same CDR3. The CDR3: CASSSGTGRTEAFF. The CDR3 DNA sequence: TGTGCCAGCAGCTCCGGGACAGGGAGAACTGAAGCTTTCTTT. J is TRBJ1-1 and V is TRBV7-9; 9 positions match TRBD1. Trimming at V came to 4 bases and at J to 5 bases, leaving 5 bases not matched to a gene. This CDR3 region has 14 residues. Germline V gene sequence: CDR1 SEHNR, CDR2 FQNEAQ (reference sequence). The full variable domain, with the rest looked up from reference TRBV7-9 and TRBJ1-1, is DTGVSQNPRHKITKRGQNVTFRCDPISEHNRLYWYRQTLGQGPEFLTYFQNEAQLEKSRLLSDRFSAERPKGSFSTLEIQRTEQGDSAMYLCASSSGTGRTEAFFGQGTRLTVV.

The CDR3 region is CASSLFRGGDQPQHF. For the CDR3, the DNA is TGTGCCAGCAGCTTGTTTAGGGGAGGGGATCAGCCCCAGCATTTT. The chain uses TRBV5-5 and TRBJ1-5; D is possibly TRBD1 (5 bases). CDR3 length equals 15 residues. The ends were cut back, 1 base at V and 5 bases at J, with 13 bases in the middle. The germline gives CDR1 SGHKS, CDR2 YYEKEE (reference sequence).

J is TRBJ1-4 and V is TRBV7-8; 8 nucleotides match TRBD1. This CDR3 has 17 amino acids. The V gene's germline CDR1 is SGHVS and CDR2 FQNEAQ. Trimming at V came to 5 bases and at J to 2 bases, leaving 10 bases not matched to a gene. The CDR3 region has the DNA TGTGCCAGCAGCCCTCGGGACAGGTTAAGGACTAATGAAAAACTGTTTTTT. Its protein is CASSPRDRLRTNEKLFF.

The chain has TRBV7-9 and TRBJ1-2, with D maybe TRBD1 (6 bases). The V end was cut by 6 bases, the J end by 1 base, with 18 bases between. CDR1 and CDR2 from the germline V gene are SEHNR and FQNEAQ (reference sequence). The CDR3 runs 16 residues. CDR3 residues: CASRKQGERGNYGYTF. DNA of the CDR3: TGTGCCAGCAGAAAACAGGGAGAGAGGGGTAACTATGGCTACACCTTC.

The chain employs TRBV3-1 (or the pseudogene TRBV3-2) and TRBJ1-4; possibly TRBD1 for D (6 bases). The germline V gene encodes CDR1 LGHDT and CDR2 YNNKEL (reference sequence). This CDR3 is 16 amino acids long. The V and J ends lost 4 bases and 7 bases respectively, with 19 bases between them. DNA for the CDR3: TGTGCCAGCAGCCTACGATCGGGGGGCGTAGGTGAAAAACTGTTTTTT. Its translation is CASSLRSGGVGEKLFF.

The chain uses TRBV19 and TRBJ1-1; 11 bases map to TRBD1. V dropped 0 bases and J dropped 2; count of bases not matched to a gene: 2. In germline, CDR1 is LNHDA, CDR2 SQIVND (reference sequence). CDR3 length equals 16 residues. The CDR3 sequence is CASSIEDRGRNTEAFF. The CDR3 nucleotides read TGTGCCAGTAGTATAGAGGACAGGGGGCGTAACACTGAAGCTTTCTTT.

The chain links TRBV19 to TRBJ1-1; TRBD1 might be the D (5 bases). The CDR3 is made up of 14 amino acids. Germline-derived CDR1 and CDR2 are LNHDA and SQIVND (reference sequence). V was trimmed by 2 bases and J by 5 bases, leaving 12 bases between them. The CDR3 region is CASSIRGGETEAFF. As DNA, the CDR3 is TGTGCCAGTAGTATAAGGGGAGGAGAAACTGAAGCTTTCTTT.

The CDR3 coding sequence is TGTGCCAGCAGCCCTGGGACAGGCTTAAATTGGTCACCCCTCCACTTT. The encoded protein is CASSPGTGLNWSPLHF. This rearrangement joins TRBV5-4 to TRBJ1-6, with TRBD1 matching 8 bases. J was trimmed by 10 bases and V by 4 bases; bases with no gene match: 13. Germline-derived CDR1 and CDR2 are SGHNT and YYREEE (reference sequence). This CDR3 is 16 amino acids long.

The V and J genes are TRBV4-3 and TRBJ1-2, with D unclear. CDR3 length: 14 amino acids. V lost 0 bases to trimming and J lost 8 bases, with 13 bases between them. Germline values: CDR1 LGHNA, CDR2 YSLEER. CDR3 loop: CASSQDSVFRGYTF. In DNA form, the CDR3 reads TGCGCCAGCAGCCAAGATTCGGTTTTCCGAGGCTACACCTTC.

CDR3 sequence reads: CASSLDDRGQDEQYF. The CDR3 nucleotides read TGTGCCAGCAGCTTGGACGACAGGGGGCAGGACGAGCAGTACTTC. This sequence joins TRBV7-3 and TRBJ2-7; 10 bases map to TRBD1. The CDR3 totals 15 residues. V lost 3 bases to trimming and J lost 5 bases; unmatched junction nucleotides: 7. The germline gives CDR1 SGHTA, CDR2 FQGTGA.

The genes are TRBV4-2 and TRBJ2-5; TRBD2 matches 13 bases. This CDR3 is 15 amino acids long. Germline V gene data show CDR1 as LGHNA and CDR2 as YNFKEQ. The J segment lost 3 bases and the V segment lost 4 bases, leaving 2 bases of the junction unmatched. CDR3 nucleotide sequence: TGTGCCAGCAGCCCAGGGACTAGCGGGGAAGAGACCCAGTACTTC. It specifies CASSPGTSGEETQYF.

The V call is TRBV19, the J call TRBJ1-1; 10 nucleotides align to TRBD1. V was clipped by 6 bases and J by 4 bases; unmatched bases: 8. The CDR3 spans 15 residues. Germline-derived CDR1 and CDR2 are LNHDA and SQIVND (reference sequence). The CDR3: CASRPRDRGSTEAFF. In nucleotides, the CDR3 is TGTGCCAGTAGGCCCCGGGACAGGGGAAGCACTGAAGCTTTCTTT.

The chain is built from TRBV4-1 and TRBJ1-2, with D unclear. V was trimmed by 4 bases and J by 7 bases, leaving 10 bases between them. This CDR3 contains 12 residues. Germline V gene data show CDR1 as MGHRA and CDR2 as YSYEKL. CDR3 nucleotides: TGCGCCAGCAGCCCACCTGCGGGTGGCTACACCTTC. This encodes CASSPPAGGYTF.

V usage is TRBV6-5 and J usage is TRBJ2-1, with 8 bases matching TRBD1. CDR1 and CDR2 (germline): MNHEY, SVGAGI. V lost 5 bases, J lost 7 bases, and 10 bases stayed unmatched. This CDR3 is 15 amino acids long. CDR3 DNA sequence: TGTGCCAGCAGTCCGACAGGGACAGGTGGGAATGAGCAGTTCTTC. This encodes CASSPTGTGGNEQFF.

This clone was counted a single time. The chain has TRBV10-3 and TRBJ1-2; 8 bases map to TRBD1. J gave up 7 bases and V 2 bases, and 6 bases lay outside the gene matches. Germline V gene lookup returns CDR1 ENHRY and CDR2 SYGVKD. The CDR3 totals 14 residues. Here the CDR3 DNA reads TGTGCCATCAGTGAGGCCGCAGGGGGCGGTGGCTACACCTTC. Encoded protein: CAISEAAGGGGYTF.

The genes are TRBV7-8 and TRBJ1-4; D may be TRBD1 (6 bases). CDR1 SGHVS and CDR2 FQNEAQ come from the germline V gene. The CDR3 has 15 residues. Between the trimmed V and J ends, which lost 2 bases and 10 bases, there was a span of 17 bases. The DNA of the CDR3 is TGTGCCAGCAGCTTACGGTCTCAGGGGTCGGGAAAACTGTTTTTT. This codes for CASSLRSQGSGKLFF.

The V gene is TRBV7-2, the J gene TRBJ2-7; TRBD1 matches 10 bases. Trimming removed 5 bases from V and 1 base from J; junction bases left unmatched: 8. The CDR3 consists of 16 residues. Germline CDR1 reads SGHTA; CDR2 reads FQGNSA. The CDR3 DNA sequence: TGTGCCAGCAGCCCGACAGGGGGCGCATGGTCCTACGAGCAGTACTTC. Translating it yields CASSPTGGAWSYEQYF.

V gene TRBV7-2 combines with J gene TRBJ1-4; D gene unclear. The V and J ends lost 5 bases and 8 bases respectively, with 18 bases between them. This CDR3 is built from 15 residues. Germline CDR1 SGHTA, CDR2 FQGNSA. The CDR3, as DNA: TGTGCCAGCAGCCCAACACGGACTCAGAGGGAAAAACTGTTTTTT. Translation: CASSPTRTQREKLFF. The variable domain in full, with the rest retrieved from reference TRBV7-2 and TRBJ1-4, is GAGVSQSPSNKVTEKGKDVELRCDPISGHTALYWYRQSLGQGLEFLIYFQGNSAPDKSGLPSDRFSAERTGGSVSTLTIQRTQQEDSAVYLCASSPTRTQREKLFFGSGTQLSVL.

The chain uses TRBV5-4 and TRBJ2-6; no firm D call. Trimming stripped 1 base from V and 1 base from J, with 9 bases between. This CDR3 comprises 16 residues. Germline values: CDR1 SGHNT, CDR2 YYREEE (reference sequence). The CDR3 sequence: CASSLLGVSGANVLTF. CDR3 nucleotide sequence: TGTGCCAGCAGCTTGTTAGGAGTTTCTGGGGCCAACGTCCTGACTTTC.

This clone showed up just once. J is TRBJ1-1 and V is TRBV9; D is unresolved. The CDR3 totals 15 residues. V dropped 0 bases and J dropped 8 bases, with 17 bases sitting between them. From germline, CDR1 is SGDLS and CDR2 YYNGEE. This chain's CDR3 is CASSVVDRWQREAFF. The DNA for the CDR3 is TGTGCCAGCAGCGTAGTTGACCGGTGGCAGCGCGAAGCTTTCTTT.

This CDR3 reads CASSPSPAITEAFF. CDR3 in DNA: TGTGCCAGTAGTCCCTCACCCGCTATCACTGAAGCTTTCTTT. The chain recombines TRBV19 with TRBJ1-1, with D unclear. CDR3 length: 14 amino acids. From germline, CDR1 is LNHDA and CDR2 SQIVND (reference sequence). V was clipped by 5 bases and J by 4 bases, with 14 bases between them.